Listed here is a single TCR beta chain. The target antigen is unknown. The sample belongs to a study of T cell repertoires in ileal Crohn's disease. The study's findings and limits: Compared with non-smokers, active smokers at surgery showed more clonal expansions.

The CDR3 length is 15 residues. V was pared by 7 bases and J by 6 bases, with 19 bases between. Germline-derived CDR1 and CDR2 are LGHNA and YSLEER. TCRB immunosequencing input was about 520 nanograms of biopsy DNA per sample. Libraries were prepared by immunoSEQ multiplex PCR; TCRdb keeps only in-frame clonotypes and omits some of them. The sample records approximately 5,000 clones, around 86% being singletons. Sequenced input: ileal tissue. This TCR came from an adult with Crohn's disease. V and J are TRBV4-3 and TRBJ2-1; D is perhaps TRBD1 (6 bases). The CDR3 here is CASTPEAYRVNEQFF. The CDR3 DNA sequence: TGCGCCAGCACCCCGGAGGCTTACAGGGTCAATGAGCAGTTCTTC.